This entry lists 16 T cell receptor beta chains sequenced from one sample in a study of blood T cells in healthy people across ages. Alongside a J-beta primer mix, a sample-barcoded 5' primer served in a second PCR lasting roughly 6 to 11 cycles. TCRdb passed the 5' RACE reads through MiXCR, listing each CDR3 protein once. The sample includes hundreds of thousands of distinct CDR3 sequences, around 45% of them seen just once. Specimen: blood. These receptors all come from a man between 60 and 70 years old in good health.

This clonotype has a handful of counts. This chain joins TRBV6-1 and TRBJ2-1; the D call may be TRBD1 or TRBD2 (5 bases each). The germline CDR1 and CDR2 sequences are MNHNS and SASEGT. The CDR3 sequence is 15 residues long. The ends were cut back, 0 bases at V and 6 bases at J, with 12 bases in the middle. CDR3 sequence: CASSEAGFGGNEQFF. In DNA form, the CDR3 reads TGTGCCAGCAGTGAAGCAGGGTTTGGGGGCAATGAGCAGTTCTTC.

The chain couples TRBV4-3 to TRBJ2-5; D perhaps matches TRBD1 (6 bases). In germline, CDR1 is LGHNA, CDR2 YSLEER. V was cut by 2 bases and J by 7 bases, with 8 bases left in between. The CDR3 extends over 12 amino acids. The DNA for the CDR3 is TGCGCCAGCAGCCAAACACAGGGGACCCAGTACTTC. Encoded protein: CASSQTQGTQYF.

There are a few counts of this clonotype. The chain carries TRBV4-1 and TRBJ2-7; D is perhaps TRBD2 (6 bases). Germline V gene sequence: CDR1 MGHRA, CDR2 YSYEKL. This CDR3 spans 14 amino acids. V lost 2 bases and J 3 bases, leaving 11 bases between the germline ends. The CDR3 loop reads CASSQLGGGYEQYF. The CDR3 nucleotides read TGCGCCAGCAGCCAACTGGGGGGTGGCTACGAGCAGTACTTC.

This chain joins TRBV7-2 and TRBJ2-5, with 16 bases identical to TRBD2. The J call is uncertain, as TRBJ2-7 better fits the DNA end. Germline assignment: CDR1 SGHTA and CDR2 FQGNSA. This CDR3 has 15 residues. For the CDR3, the DNA is TGTGCCAGCAGCGGGACTAGCGGGGGGGCCATCGAGCAGTACTTC. It codes for CASSGTSGGAIEQYF.

This clonotype was picked up a small number of times. This chain connects TRBV14 to TRBJ2-7; the match to TRBD1 covers 10 bases. Per the germline V gene, CDR1 is SGHDN and CDR2 is FVKESK. The J segment lost 4 bases and the V segment lost 4 bases, leaving 10 bases of the junction unmatched. This CDR3 region has 16 residues. CDR3 protein: CASSRVETGGFYEQYF. In DNA, the CDR3 is TGTGCCAGCAGCCGAGTCGAGACAGGGGGCTTTTACGAGCAGTACTTC.

Remarks on this clonotype: The junction and the germline gene differ at one end; a read error may be behind it. V is TRBV7-7 and J is TRBJ2-5; TRBD2 agrees at 8 bases. The J call may be wrong; the DNA end is better matched by TRBJ2-7. From germline, CDR1 is SSHAT and CDR2 FNYEAQ (reference sequence). CDR3 length: 13 amino acids. CDR3 coding DNA: TGTGCTAGCAGTAGCGGGATGACTAACGAGCAGTACTTC. Its protein is CASSSGMTNEQYF.

The genes are TRBV20-1 and TRBJ2-4; D may correspond to TRBD1 or TRBD2 (5 bases each). V lost 3 bases and J lost 9, with 21 bases in between. There are 15 residues in the CDR3. Germline V gives CDR1 DFQATT, CDR2 SNEGSKA (reference sequence). The CDR3 spells CSASRRLGPKGIQYF. CDR3 in DNA: TGCAGTGCTAGCCGCCGACTGGGACCAAAGGGCATTCAGTACTTC.

The chain is built from TRBV5-1 and TRBJ1-1, with 9 bases matching TRBD1. CDR1 is SGHRS, CDR2 YFSETQ, per germline. V lost 0 bases and J lost 7; bases outside the gene matches: 4. The CDR3 loop spans 14 amino acids. The CDR3 loop is CASSLEQGACEAFF. The CDR3 DNA reads TGCGCCAGCAGCTTGGAACAGGGGGCGTGTGAAGCTTTCTTT.

This rearrangement joins TRBV29-1 to TRBJ1-1; 8 bases are a match to TRBD1. The CDR3 has 14 amino acids. The V segment lost 6 bases and the J segment 0 bases; nucleotides outside the gene matches: 6. CDR1 is SQVTM and CDR2 is ANQGSEA in the germline V gene. CDR3 nucleotide sequence: TGCAGCGTCGGACAGGGAAGCATGAACACTGAAGCTTTCTTT. Translated, it gives CSVGQGSMNTEAFF.

This clonotype appeared a single time. Given a much more abundant clone one base away, this may be a read error. The V call is TRBV29-1, the J call TRBJ1-2, with 8 nucleotides matching TRBD1. Germline loops: CDR1 SQVTM, CDR2 ANQGSEA. The CDR3 loop spans 10 amino acids. J lost 13 bases, V lost 5 bases, and 6 bases had no gene match. The DNA of the CDR3 is TGCAGCGTTCGGACAGGGCGCTGCACCTTC. Translated: CSVRTGRCTF.

The chain is built from TRBV29-1 and TRBJ2-4; 9 bases line up with TRBD1. The CDR3 runs 13 residues. The germline gives CDR1 SQVTM, CDR2 ANQGSEA. J lost 12 bases, V lost 6 bases, and 12 bases had no gene match. The CDR3 DNA follows: TGCAGCGTCGCTGAACAGGGGGCGGGAAGTCAGTACTTC. This gives the protein CSVAEQGAGSQYF.

The J gene is TRBJ1-6, the V gene TRBV5-1; unclear D gene. The CDR3 loop spans 13 amino acids. Trimming pared 0 bases from V and 7 bases from J, leaving 5 bases between. The V gene's germline CDR1 is SGHRS and CDR2 YFSETQ. Written as DNA, the CDR3 is TGCGCCAGCAGCTTGGACCAGAATTCACCCCTCCACTTT. Translation: CASSLDQNSPLHF.

CDR3 in amino acids: CASSQVRDSYEQYF. The CDR3 DNA follows: TGCGCCAGCAGCCAAGTCAGGGATTCCTACGAGCAGTACTTC. The chain is built from TRBV4-3 and TRBJ2-7; D possibly corresponds to TRBD1 (5 bases). From germline, CDR1 is LGHNA and CDR2 YSLEER. V was trimmed by 1 base and J by 1 base, leaving 8 bases between them. This CDR3 is built from 14 residues.

This clonotype was counted ten times or more. CDR3 DNA sequence: TGTGCCAGCAGCCGACAATCCGGGGCGGGAGAGACCCAGTACTTC. Translation gives CASSRQSGAGETQYF. The chain uses TRBV7-2 and TRBJ2-5; D tentatively reads TRBD1 or TRBD2 (5 bases each). This CDR3 region has 15 residues. The ends were cut back, 5 bases at V and 4 bases at J, with 17 bases in the middle. The V gene's germline CDR1 is SGHTA and CDR2 FQGNSA.

This clonotype occurred a few times. The rearrangement links TRBV25-1 to TRBJ1-2; D remains ambiguous. The CDR3 extends over 13 amino acids. V was shortened by 4 bases and J by 8 bases, with 14 bases between the two germline ends. CDR1 MGHDK and CDR2 SYGVNS come from the germline V gene. The CDR3 nucleotides are TGTGCCAGCAGTGCACGTGGCTCGGACGGCTACACCTTC. Its translation is CASSARGSDGYTF.

The chain recombines TRBV12-5 with TRBJ2-2; D possibly corresponds to TRBD2 (6 bases). The CDR3 extends over 13 amino acids. Deletions cut 6 bases from V and 7 bases from J, with 12 bases between. Germline CDR1 and CDR2: LGHNT and FRNRAP. Here the CDR3 reads CASGDTSFGELFF. CDR3 coding DNA: TGTGCTAGTGGGGATACTAGCTTCGGGGAGCTGTTTTTT.